The sequence of this T cell receptor gamma chain was determined in a study of gamma-delta T cells after stem cell transplantation. Per germline, CDR1 EGSTGY and CDR2 YDSYTSSV. The CDR3 is made up of 12 amino acids. The ends lost 5 bases at V and 11 bases at J; junction bases unmatched: 12. TCRdb re-called the RT-PCR reads through CATT. The repertoire holds about 5,000 gamma-chain clones, with roughly a fifth as singletons. Relative to its sample, this clone is medium-sized. The rearrangement uses TRGV4 and TRGJ1 or TRGJ2. This TCR derives from a human donor. It is not recorded whose cells these are; they may come from a transplant donor. Sequencing input: gamma-delta T cells. The CDR3 DNA follows: TGTGCCACCTGGGCCCTCCCGAGGGAGAAACTCTTT. Translation: CATWALPREKLF.